These 32 T cell receptor beta chains were sequenced from one sample in a study of blood T cells in healthy people across ages. The authors ran a second PCR of 7 to 11 cycles using a sample-barcoded 5' primer and a J-beta primer mix. MiXCR was run by TCRdb on the 5' RACE reads, yielding one entry per CDR3 protein. The sample has 1,300,000 or so distinct CDR3 sequences; approximately 59% are singletons. The sample consisted of blood. These receptors were taken from a man aged 18 to 29 in good health.

The CDR3 DNA follows: TGTGCCAGCAGTCATGACCTGAATCCCACAGATACGCAGTATTTT. Encoded protein: CASSHDLNPTDTQYF. The chain is built from TRBV12-3 or TRBV12-4 and TRBJ2-3; D uncertain. Trimming took off 5 bases at V and 2 bases at J, with 14 bases between the two ends. The CDR3 is 15 residues long.

Only a few counts were recorded for this clonotype. The V call is TRBV18, the J call TRBJ1-2; no reliable D call. The germline CDR1 and CDR2 sequences are KGHSH and LQKENI. The CDR3 consists of 12 residues. Trimming stripped 6 bases from V and 8 bases from J, with 13 bases between. The CDR3, as DNA: TGTGCCAGCTCCCCCACCACGCGCGGCTACACCTTC. Translated: CASSPTTRGYTF.

This clonotype appeared once. CDR3 loop: CASSPTVTNIQYF. The CDR3 DNA sequence: TGTGCCAGCAGCCCGACCGTTACGAACATTCAGTACTTC. The chain employs TRBV6-5 and TRBJ2-7; D gene ambiguous. The J call may be incorrect, as the DNA end agrees better with TRBJ2-4. Germline loops: CDR1 MNHEY, CDR2 SVGAGI. This CDR3 is 13 amino acids long.

This clonotype was seen once. The V call is TRBV10-3, the J call TRBJ1-4, with 8 bases lining up with TRBD1. Germline values: CDR1 ENHRY, CDR2 SYGVKD. J lost 7 bases, V lost 6 bases, and 7 bases had no gene match. The CDR3 totals 14 residues. The CDR3 DNA is TGTGCCATCAGCCCCTCAGGGGGCGGTGAAAAACTGTTTTTT. Translation gives CAISPSGGGEKLFF.

V usage is TRBV7-2 and J usage is TRBJ1-5; perhaps TRBD1 as D (5 bases). Trimming took off 1 base at V and 5 bases at J, with 12 bases between the two ends. The germline CDR1 and CDR2 sequences are SGHTA and FQGNSA. The CDR3 has 15 amino acids. CDR3 protein: CASSLGRVHYQPQHF. The CDR3 bases are TGTGCCAGCAGCTTAGGCAGGGTCCATTATCAGCCCCAGCATTTT.

In regard to this clonotype: This may arise from a read error, as a much more abundant clone is one base away. The chain is built from TRBV20-1 and TRBJ2-3, with TRBD2 identical over 8 bases. Germline CDR1 DFQATT, CDR2 SNEGSKA (reference sequence). The trim removed 2 bases at V and 4 bases at J, leaving 11 bases unmatched. This CDR3 has 16 amino acids. The CDR3: CSARSGRAGVSDTQYF. The CDR3 DNA reads TGCAGTGCTAGATCGGGACGAGCGGGAGTCTCAGATACGCAGTATTTT.

A word on this clonotype: A junction boundary mismatches the germline segment, possibly from a read error. The chain employs TRBV12-3 or TRBV12-4 and TRBJ2-7; D may match TRBD1 or TRBD2 (5 bases each). The CDR3 length is 13 residues. The CDR3 here is CVSSFRGTYEQYF. In DNA, the CDR3 is TGTGTCAGCAGTTTCCGGGGCACCTACGAGCAGTACTTC.

This rearrangement joins TRBV6-5 to TRBJ2-3; perhaps TRBD1 as D (6 bases). Germline CDR1 is MNHEY and CDR2 is SVGAGI. This CDR3 is built from 13 residues. Trimming cost V 6 bases and J 2 bases, with 9 bases left between them. This CDR3 reads CASRHRVTDTQYF. The DNA for the CDR3 is TGTGCCAGCAGACACAGGGTCACAGATACGCAGTATTTT.

This clonotype was observed a few times. CDR3 protein: CASSSFSGRGYNEQFF. Written as DNA, the CDR3 is TGTGCCAGCAGCTCATTTAGCGGGAGGGGATACAATGAGCAGTTCTTC. The rearrangement links TRBV3-1 to TRBJ2-1, with TRBD2 identical over 11 bases. Germline V CDR1 and CDR2: LGHDT, YNNKEL (reference sequence). The CDR3 loop spans 16 amino acids. Unmatched junction bases numbered 7, after V lost 5 bases and J lost 4 bases.

This clonotype showed up just a few times. This chain connects TRBV6-6 to TRBJ1-1; D call uncertain. V was trimmed by 2 bases and J by 0 bases, leaving 4 bases between them. Germline CDR1 and CDR2: MNHNY and SVGAGI (reference sequence). The CDR3 length is 13 residues. The CDR3 nucleotides are TGTGCCAGCAGTTACCGAATGAACACTGAAGCTTTCTTT. Encoded protein: CASSYRMNTEAFF.

This clonotype was observed a few times. The CDR3 DNA sequence: TGTGCCAGCAGCTCAGATGGATACACTGAAGCTTTCTTT. This codes for CASSSDGYTEAFF. V is TRBV7-8 and J is TRBJ1-1; D is unresolved. Germline V gene lookup returns CDR1 SGHVS and CDR2 FQNEAQ. The CDR3 spans 13 residues. Trimming cost V 4 bases and J 3 bases, with 9 bases left between them.

The chain recombines TRBV7-2 with TRBJ2-1; D may be TRBD2 (5 bases). The germline V gene encodes CDR1 SGHTA and CDR2 FQGNSA. Trimming stripped 5 bases from V and 10 bases from J, with 15 bases between. The CDR3 sequence is 13 residues long. CDR3 protein: CASSPDNDYEQFF. The CDR3 DNA follows: TGTGCCAGCAGCCCCGACAACGACTACGAGCAGTTCTTC.

V is TRBV3-1 and J is TRBJ1-5; 7 positions match TRBD1. This CDR3 comprises 15 residues. Germline CDR1 reads LGHDT; CDR2 reads YNNKEL (reference sequence). V trimming: 2 bases; J trimming: 7 bases; junction bases outside the gene matches: 8. Here the CDR3 reads CASSQTGASGQPQHF. For the CDR3, the DNA is TGTGCCAGCAGCCAAACAGGGGCCTCAGGGCAGCCCCAGCATTTT.

The CDR3 DNA follows: TGTGCCACCAGTGGCGGAGGGTGGGTGGATACGCAGTATTTT. This encodes CATSGGGWVDTQYF. V is TRBV24-1 and J is TRBJ2-3; maybe TRBD2 (6 bases). CDR3 length: 14 residues. With 5 bases removed from V and 6 bases from J, the gap between germline ends came to 14 bases. Germline V gives CDR1 KGHDR, CDR2 SFDVKD.

For the CDR3, the DNA is TGCAGCGGCCTGACAGGTTACGAGCAGTACTTC. Its translation is CSGLTGYEQYF. The genes are TRBV29-1 and TRBJ2-7; TRBD1 might be the D (6 bases). V dropped 7 bases and J dropped 4 bases, with 11 bases sitting between them. Germline loops: CDR1 SQVTM, CDR2 ANQGSEA. The CDR3 extends over 11 amino acids.

J is TRBJ1-2 and V is TRBV20-1; tentatively, D is TRBD1 (6 bases). There are 14 residues in the CDR3. Germline CDR1 reads DFQATT; CDR2 reads SNEGSKA (reference sequence). With 5 bases removed from V and 7 bases from J, the gap between germline ends came to 20 bases. CDR3 in amino acids: CSAGLQQGVRGYTF. CDR3 in DNA: TGCAGTGCTGGACTACAACAGGGAGTTCGTGGCTACACCTTC.

In this sample, this clonotype turned up a few times. The chain links TRBV2 to TRBJ2-7; D is uncertain. The J call is uncertain, as TRBJ2-5 better fits the DNA end. The germline CDR1 and CDR2 sequences are SNHLY and FYNNEI. The CDR3 length is 11 residues. For the CDR3, the DNA is TGTGCCAGCAGTGCGATGGAGACCCAGTACTTC. Translating it yields CASSAMETQYF.

This chain uses TRBV6-5 with TRBJ2-1; 8 bases are shared with TRBD2. CDR3 length equals 15 residues. Germline CDR1 and CDR2: MNHEY and SVGAGI. The ends lost 2 bases at V and 9 bases at J; junction bases unmatched: 9. CDR3 sequence reads: CASSYAGGGRGEQFF. The CDR3 nucleotides are TGTGCCAGCAGTTACGCGGGGGGCGGGCGCGGTGAGCAGTTCTTC.

V gene TRBV29-1 combines with J gene TRBJ1-1, with 7 bases fitting TRBD1. Germline CDR1 reads SQVTM; CDR2 reads ANQGSEA. Trimming cost V 7 bases and J 1 base; bases outside gene matches: 3. CDR3 length equals 12 residues. CDR3 bases: TGCAGCGCCGGACAGGAGAACACTGAAGCTTTCTTT. This sequence encodes CSAGQENTEAFF.

The gene calls are TRBV7-9 and TRBJ2-4, with D hard to call. The J call is doubtful: the DNA matches TRBJ2-7 better. CDR1 and CDR2 (germline): SEHNR, FQNEAQ (reference sequence). The CDR3 totals 15 residues. The chain's CDR3 is CASSFFAGFSYEQYF. In nucleotides, the CDR3 is TGTGCCAGCAGCTTCTTTGCCGGATTCTCCTACGAGCAGTACTTC.

This chain connects TRBV15 to TRBJ2-7; D unresolved. Trimming took off 1 base at V and 0 bases at J, with 22 bases between the two ends. There are 19 residues in the CDR3. Germline V lookup: CDR1 LNHNV, CDR2 YYDKDF (reference sequence). This chain's CDR3 is CATSRGGVYEHVDSYEQYF. The CDR3 bases are TGTGCCACCAGCAGAGGTGGGGTCTACGAACATGTTGACTCCTACGAGCAGTACTTC.

The rearrangement links TRBV7-6 to TRBJ2-5; a possible D gene is TRBD1 (5 bases). The DNA end lines up better with TRBJ2-7; the J call may be wrong. The CDR3 length is 13 residues. CDR1 and CDR2 (germline): SGHVS, FNYEAQ. The chain's CDR3 is CASSKDTFYEQYF. The CDR3 DNA reads as TGTGCCAGCAGCAAGGACACCTTCTACGAGCAGTACTTC.

This chain joins TRBV4-2 and TRBJ1-2; D unresolved. This CDR3 is built from 15 residues. Looked up from germline, CDR1 is LGHNA and CDR2 is YNFKEQ. V lost 0 bases and J 4 bases, leaving 12 bases between the germline ends. CDR3 sequence (DNA): TGTGCCAGCAGCCAAGAAGAGGGAAGAAGCTATGGCTACACCTTC. Translated: CASSQEEGRSYGYTF.

The rearrangement uses TRBV20-1 and TRBJ2-2, with D maybe TRBD2 (6 bases). The CDR3 extends over 15 amino acids. Trimming shortened V by 0 bases and J by 6 bases, and 14 bases separated the two germline ends. Looked up from germline, CDR1 is DFQATT and CDR2 is SNEGSKA (reference sequence). This CDR3 reads CSARDQEGLAGELFF. In nucleotides, the CDR3 is TGCAGTGCTAGAGATCAGGAGGGTTTAGCCGGGGAGCTGTTTTTT.

The rearrangement joins TRBV28 to TRBJ1-1; D gene uncertain. The CDR3 length is 14 residues. Germline V gene data show CDR1 as MDHEN and CDR2 as SYDVKM. Trimming pared 7 bases from V and 0 bases from J, leaving 12 bases between. The CDR3 DNA reads as TGTGCCAGCACCCATGCCGGCCTGAACACTGAAGCTTTCTTT. It specifies CASTHAGLNTEAFF. Full variable domain (remainder filled in from reference TRBV28 and TRBJ1-1): DVKVTQSSRYLVKRTGEKVFLECVQDMDHENMFWYRQDPGLGLRLIYFSYDVKMKEKGDIPEGYSVSREKKERFSLILESASTNQTSMYLCASTHAGLNTEAFFGQGTRLTVV.

Only a few counts were recorded for this clonotype. This rearrangement joins TRBV6-5 to TRBJ1-2; D is uncertain. The V gene's germline CDR1 is MNHEY and CDR2 SVGAGI. Trimming shortened V by 5 bases and J by 4 bases, and 5 bases separated the two germline ends. CDR3 length equals 11 residues. CDR3 sequence: CASSNSYGYTF. DNA for the CDR3: TGTGCCAGCAGTAACAGCTATGGCTACACCTTC.

The chain joins TRBV7-9 to TRBJ1-1, with 9 nucleotides matching TRBD1. The CDR3 totals 14 residues. V was clipped by 5 bases and J by 8 bases; unmatched bases: 9. Germline V gene lookup returns CDR1 SEHNR and CDR2 FQNEAQ (reference sequence). Here the CDR3 reads CASSLTTGGREAFF. CDR3 nucleotide sequence: TGTGCCAGCAGCCTAACGACAGGGGGGAGGGAAGCTTTCTTT.

At least ten counts were recorded for this clonotype. The rearrangement links TRBV7-2 to TRBJ2-1, with 8 bases matching TRBD2. The CDR3 has 14 amino acids. V lost 5 bases to trimming and J lost 5 bases; unmatched junction nucleotides: 5. Germline-derived CDR1 and CDR2 are SGHTA and FQGNSA. In nucleotides, the CDR3 is TGTGCCAGCAGCCCCGGGACTAGGGACAATGAGCAGTTCTTC. Its translation: CASSPGTRDNEQFF.

The J gene is TRBJ2-7, the V gene TRBV6-2 or TRBV6-3; 11 nucleotides agree with TRBD2. The V and J ends lost 4 bases and 5 bases, in that order; junction bases with no gene match: 4. Per the germline V gene, CDR1 is MNHEY and CDR2 is SVGEGT. The CDR3 contains 14 residues. CDR3 amino acids: CASSFQGLADEQYF. Here the CDR3 DNA reads TGTGCCAGCAGTTTCCAGGGACTAGCGGACGAGCAGTACTTC.

The rearrangement joins TRBV7-9 to TRBJ2-1, with 10 bases that match TRBD1. J lost 0 bases, V lost 4 bases, and 6 bases had no gene match. Germline loops: CDR1 SEHNR, CDR2 FQNEAQ (reference sequence). The CDR3 length is 17 residues. CDR3 nucleotide sequence: TGTGCCAGCAGCTCTCGGACAGGGGGAAGCTCCTACAATGAGCAGTTCTTC. Its protein is CASSSRTGGSSYNEQFF.

J is TRBJ2-1 and V is TRBV6-5; 8 nucleotides match TRBD1. The CDR3 loop spans 15 amino acids. CDR1 is MNHEY, CDR2 SVGAGI, per germline. Trimming cost V 2 bases and J 6 bases; bases outside gene matches: 6. CDR3 coding DNA: TGTGCCAGCAGTTACCGCCGGACAGGGCTCAATGAGCAGTTCTTC. Translated, it gives CASSYRRTGLNEQFF.

V usage is TRBV27 and J usage is TRBJ2-1; maybe TRBD2 (6 bases). Germline CDR1 reads MNHEY; CDR2 reads SMNVEV (reference sequence). Trimming shortened V by 0 bases and J by 10 bases, and 16 bases separated the two germline ends. The CDR3 sequence is 15 residues long. The DNA for the CDR3 is TGTGCCAGCAGTTTATCGCGTAGCGGTGTTTGGGAGCAGTTCTTC. Translated: CASSLSRSGVWEQFF.